These 24 T cell receptor beta chains came from one sample sequenced in a study of T cell changes during pregnancy in multiple sclerosis. The data were produced by immunoSEQ multiplex PCR, yet TCRdb's version contains in-frame clones alone and is incomplete. The table has 35,000 to 45,000 clones, 87% seen once. This sample comprised CD4+ T cells from peripheral blood mononuclear cells, obtained after pregnancy. Receptors were obtained from a female donor with multiple sclerosis, enrolled in a pregnancy study.

The chain recombines TRBV5-1 with TRBJ2-1; 9 bases are a match to TRBD2. CDR1 is SGHRS and CDR2 is YFSETQ in the germline V gene. The CDR3 covers 17 residues. The V gene end was trimmed by 0 bases and the J gene end by 8 bases; junction bases not matched to a gene: 12. CDR3 coding DNA: TGCGCCAGCAGCTTGGGCTTCCCGGGACTAGCCGCCCATGAGCAGTTCTTC. This codes for CASSLGFPGLAAHEQFF.

The chain employs TRBV6-1 and TRBJ2-7; TRBD2 matches 7 bases. The CDR3 length is 15 residues. V trimming: 1 base; J trimming: 3 bases; junction bases outside the gene matches: 6. Per germline, CDR1 MNHNS and CDR2 SASEGT. The CDR3 spells CASSEVMGGNYEQYF. CDR3 sequence (DNA): TGTGCCAGCAGTGAAGTCATGGGAGGGAACTACGAGCAGTACTTC.

The chain is built from TRBV9 and TRBJ1-1, with D tentatively TRBD1 (6 bases). The germline gives CDR1 SGDLS, CDR2 YYNGEE. Trimming stripped 4 bases from V and 4 bases from J, with 17 bases between. The CDR3 runs 15 residues. CDR3 protein: CASSPRGGGSTEAFF. The CDR3 nucleotides read TGTGCCAGCAGCCCCCGAGGGGGAGGGAGCACTGAAGCTTTCTTT.

This chain connects TRBV7-9 to TRBJ2-4, with a tentative D call TRBD1 (6 bases). The CDR3 consists of 18 residues. Trimming shortened V by 4 bases and J by 8 bases, and 27 bases separated the two germline ends. Germline values: CDR1 SEHNR, CDR2 FQNEAQ (reference sequence). The CDR3 DNA reads TGTGCCAGCAGCTCTAGGGTCCTTCAGGGGCAACTTGGGGACATTCAGTACTTC. Translating it yields CASSSRVLQGQLGDIQYF.

The chain combines TRBV5-1 with TRBJ2-5, with TRBD2 identical over 16 bases. Germline V gene sequence: CDR1 SGHRS, CDR2 YFSETQ. J was trimmed by 2 bases and V by 6 bases; bases with no gene match: 4. The CDR3 consists of 16 residues. CDR3 nucleotides: TGCGCCAGCACCCGGGGACTAGCGGGGGGGCAAGAGACCCAGTACTTC. Protein product: CASTRGLAGGQETQYF.

The CDR3 spells CASSLTGGRNEKLFF. The CDR3 DNA follows: TGTGCCAGCAGCTTAACGGGGGGGCGGAATGAAAAACTGTTTTTT. The V call is TRBV7-3, the J call TRBJ1-4; D might be TRBD1 (6 bases). Germline V gene sequence: CDR1 SGHTA, CDR2 FQGTGA. The CDR3 has 15 amino acids. V lost 0 bases, J lost 5 bases, and 10 bases lay in between.

This chain connects TRBV9 to TRBJ1-2, with 11 nucleotides matching TRBD1. The J segment lost 4 bases and the V segment lost 7 bases, leaving 9 bases of the junction unmatched. Per germline, CDR1 SGDLS and CDR2 YYNGEE. This CDR3 is built from 15 residues. CDR3 loop: CASGRTGGTSYGYTF. The CDR3, as DNA: TGTGCCAGCGGAAGGACAGGGGGCACCTCCTATGGCTACACCTTC.

The V call is TRBV30, the J call TRBJ1-6; 9 bases align to TRBD1. With 8 bases clipped from V and 7 bases from J, the junction kept 9 bases outside the gene matches. The CDR3 spans 14 residues. Germline V gene lookup returns CDR1 GTSNPN and CDR2 SVGIG (reference sequence). The CDR3 DNA reads as TGTGCCGGGGCTGCGGGACAGGGCAATTCACCCCTCCACTTT. It encodes CAGAAGQGNSPLHF.

This clone is a singleton in its sample. The chain couples TRBV19 to TRBJ1-2; unclear D gene. Germline loops: CDR1 LNHDA, CDR2 SQIVND (reference sequence). The CDR3 runs to 12 residues. V gave up 1 base and J gave up 8 bases, with 8 bases separating them. This CDR3 is CASSIAGGGYTF. The CDR3 coding sequence is TGTGCCAGTAGTATAGCGGGAGGGGGCTACACCTTC.

The chain has TRBV6-1 and TRBJ2-2; 8 nucleotides line up with TRBD1. The CDR3 covers 14 residues. Germline-derived CDR1 and CDR2 are MNHNS and SASEGT. With 4 bases clipped from V and 3 bases from J, the junction kept 1 base outside the gene matches. The CDR3 DNA follows: TGTGCCAGCAGTGGGACAGGGTACACCGGGGAGCTGTTTTTT. Translation gives CASSGTGYTGELFF.

V usage is TRBV30 and J usage is TRBJ2-6; D possibly corresponds to TRBD1 (5 bases). This CDR3 contains 17 residues. Germline V gene sequence: CDR1 GTSNPN, CDR2 SVGIG (reference sequence). Trimming pared 4 bases from V and 0 bases from J, leaving 16 bases between. CDR3 residues: CAWTRARVRSGANVLTF. The CDR3 bases are TGTGCCTGGACCCGGGCCAGGGTGCGCTCTGGGGCCAACGTCCTGACTTTC.

The V and J genes are TRBV4-1 and TRBJ1-4; 7 bases match TRBD1. Losses at the gene ends were 0 bases for V and 3 bases for J; bases not matched to a gene: 7. Looked up from germline, CDR1 is MGHRA and CDR2 is YSYEKL. The CDR3 has 17 amino acids. CDR3 in DNA: TGCGCCAGCAGCCAAGATCAGGGGGGTCTAGCTAATGAAAAACTGTTTTTT. Protein: CASSQDQGGLANEKLFF.

J is TRBJ2-7 and V is TRBV30; D may be TRBD1 (5 bases). The CDR3 extends over 15 amino acids. V was clipped by 1 base and J by 3 bases, with 16 bases between them. Germline V gene sequence: CDR1 GTSNPN, CDR2 SVGIG (reference sequence). CDR3 sequence reads: CAWSEGVKLGYEQYF. CDR3 in DNA: TGTGCCTGGAGTGAAGGGGTTAAGCTGGGCTACGAGCAGTACTTC.

The chain couples TRBV28 to TRBJ2-3; TRBD2 might be the D (6 bases). Trimming shortened V by 6 bases and J by 7 bases, and 14 bases separated the two germline ends. The V gene's germline CDR1 is MDHEN and CDR2 SYDVKM. This CDR3 spans 13 amino acids. CDR3 amino acids: CASRLTGEHTQYF. CDR3 nucleotides: TGTGCCAGCAGACTAACGGGGGAACATACGCAGTATTTT.

This chain uses TRBV4-1 with TRBJ2-7; 7 bases match TRBD2. Germline lookup yields CDR1 MGHRA and CDR2 YSYEKL. The V and J ends lost 4 bases and 4 bases, in that order; junction bases with no gene match: 10. The CDR3 runs 15 residues. CDR3 sequence (DNA): TGCGCCAGCAGCCGCATGGGGAGGGGCCAATACGAGCAGTACTTC. Translated: CASSRMGRGQYEQYF.

The chain links TRBV19 to TRBJ1-1; D possibly corresponds to TRBD1 (5 bases). Germline V gives CDR1 LNHDA, CDR2 SQIVND (reference sequence). Trimming removed 3 bases at V and 4 bases at J, with 21 bases between. The CDR3 sequence is 17 residues long. The CDR3 nucleotides read TGTGCCAGTAGTATCCGTTCCCCGGGGCGCGGGGGCACTGAAGCTTTCTTT. Its protein product is CASSIRSPGRGGTEAFF.

This sequence joins TRBV7-9 and TRBJ1-2; D call uncertain. Germline loops: CDR1 SEHNR, CDR2 FQNEAQ (reference sequence). V lost 1 base and J lost 0, with 12 bases in between. This CDR3 has 16 amino acids. In nucleotides, the CDR3 is TGTGCCAGCAGCTTAGGTGGAGGACGAGCTAACTATGGCTACACCTTC. Translating it yields CASSLGGGRANYGYTF. The full variable domain, with the rest looked up from reference TRBV7-9 and TRBJ1-2, is DTGVSQNPRHKITKRGQNVTFRCDPISEHNRLYWYRQTLGQGPEFLTYFQNEAQLEKSRLLSDRFSAERPKGSFSTLEIQRTEQGDSAMYLCASSLGGGRANYGYTFGSGTRLTVV.

The V call is TRBV28, the J call TRBJ1-6; TRBD1 agrees at 9 bases. CDR1 is MDHEN and CDR2 is SYDVKM in the germline V gene. The CDR3 extends over 15 amino acids. V was pared by 2 bases and J by 9 bases, with 5 bases of the junction left unmatched. The CDR3 DNA is TGTGCCAGCAGTTTAGGGGGGACAGGGAGTTCACCCCTCCACTTT. It translates to CASSLGGTGSSPLHF.

V gene TRBV5-1 combines with J gene TRBJ1-4; D remains unclear. The CDR3 totals 14 residues. Germline V gene lookup returns CDR1 SGHRS and CDR2 YFSETQ. V lost 0 bases and J 4 bases, leaving 7 bases between the germline ends. CDR3 protein: CASSLAQDNEKLFF. In DNA form, the CDR3 reads TGCGCCAGCAGCTTGGCTCAGGATAATGAAAAACTGTTTTTT.

This rearrangement joins TRBV21-1 to TRBJ2-7; TRBD2, the D gene given by the table, was not confirmed from the DNA. TRBV21-1 is tagged as a pseudogene. This CDR3 region has 13 residues. CDR3 amino acids: CASSSPTYNEQYF. The CDR3 DNA sequence: TGTGCCAGCAGCTCTCCCACCTATAATGAGCAGTACTTC.

The rearrangement uses TRBV6-5 and TRBJ1-6; D may be TRBD1 (5 bases). CDR1 is MNHEY, CDR2 SVGAGI, per germline. The V and J ends lost 7 bases and 9 bases respectively, with 16 bases between them. This CDR3 has 14 amino acids. This chain's CDR3 is CASTWRGVGSPLHF. CDR3 nucleotide sequence: TGTGCCAGCACTTGGCGGGGGGTAGGTTCACCCCTCCACTTT.

The chain combines TRBV19 with TRBJ2-2, with 10 bases that match TRBD1. Trimming at V came to 5 bases and at J to 9 bases, leaving 9 bases not matched to a gene. This CDR3 spans 15 amino acids. Germline CDR1 is LNHDA and CDR2 is SQIVND (reference sequence). In nucleotides, the CDR3 is TGTGCCAGTAGTGGGACAGGGGCCCACGGCCGGGAGCTGTTTTTT. Translation gives CASSGTGAHGRELFF.

J is TRBJ2-6 and V is TRBV5-1; D is unclear. CDR3 length: 14 residues. Trimming cost V 1 base and J 4 bases, with 6 bases left between them. Germline V gives CDR1 SGHRS, CDR2 YFSETQ. The CDR3 loop is CASSLSTGANVLTF. CDR3 DNA: TGCGCCAGCAGCTTGAGCACGGGGGCCAACGTCCTGACTTTC.

V and J are TRBV9 and TRBJ1-3, with D possibly TRBD1 on 6 matching bases. The germline V and J ends were trimmed by 4 bases and 6 bases, with 17 bases remaining between them. From germline, CDR1 is SGDLS and CDR2 YYNGEE. The CDR3 has 15 amino acids. CDR3 protein: CASSISTGSENTIYF. The CDR3 DNA reads as TGTGCCAGCAGCATTTCAACAGGGTCAGAAAACACCATATATTTT.